Given below is one T cell receptor (beta chain) in context. There is no known antigen for this receptor. Qualities for individual bases were not recorded, and no much larger clone is one base off. The sample originates from a study of blood T cell repertoires in COVID-19 (dated by TCRdb to the early 2020s). About the full investigation: Collaborator samples came from the United States, Italy and Spain and covered acute and convalescent phases of COVID-19. The samples were drawn from the first 160 participants of the ongoing ImmuneRACE study and from some 1,300 subjects provided by 6 global collaborators. Where available, HLA class I and class II types were obtained from metadata supplied by the sample provider rather than from assay-based typing. Nearly every sample came with metadata listing a de-identified subject ID, COVID-19 status, age in years and sex. Subjects who had been exposed to COVID-19, were actively infected with it, or had recovered from it provided the deeply sampled blood TCRbeta repertoires that made up the dataset. The repertoires were released in a freely available public database meant as a resource for research on the immune response to SARS-CoV-2. The material from the prospective study consisted of cDNA or gDNA derived from T cells, B-cell-depleted T cells, or PBMCs.

TCRbeta CDR3 regions were amplified from genomic DNA using the immunoSEQ Assay, a bias-controlled multiplex PCR. Concerning the study's data processing: The number of nucleated cells in each sample was estimated by amplification of reference gene primers within the assay. To quantify the absolute abundance of each unique TCRbeta CDR3 rearrangement, sequence reads were collapsed and filtered. For each sample, productive Simpson clonality was calculated by taking the square root of Simpson's diversity index across productive rearrangements. TCRdb limited this immuneACCESS table to in-frame rearrangements with V and J called. A share of clones is missing; checked studies link under half to unresolved V genes, and the rest is unexplained. The DNA was the basis for D and trimming; V, J and clone size are from that table. The sample includes almost 90,000 clones, with around nine tenths observed a single time. The top ten constitute around 10% of the sample.

Each collaborating institution followed its own protocols to collect whole blood in K2EDTA tubes. Collaborator samples were shipped for TCRbeta analysis as frozen whole blood, isolated PBMCs, or DNA extracted from either sample type. General findings and caveats noted by the study authors: The amount of clinical and demographic metadata varied by source and participant and was provided uncurated.

V is cut by 7 bases and J by 3 bases, and the space between the germline ends is 6 bases. Reading from cysteine to phenylalanine, the CDR3 counts 11 amino acids. Only the CDR3 DNA is retained, 33 bases long and in frame from the first base. Based on the germline V gene, the CDR1 and CDR2 sequences are SQVTM and ANQGSEA. This chain is built from TRBV29-1 and TRBJ1-4; the D gene identity is not certain. The sample consisted of peripheral blood. This sequence originates from a man older than 75 with acute or convalescent COVID-19. The DNA is TGCAGCGCCGAGGCTAATGAAAAACTGTTTTTT. Translated, it reads CSAEANEKLFF.